A selection of T cell receptor beta chains follows, all from one sample in a study of CD8 T cells in ankylosing spondylitis. TCRdb re-derived calls from the 5' RACE reads in MiXCR, one entry per CDR3 protein. This table holds about 450,000 distinct CDR3 sequences, approximately 26% found once. Sequences were obtained from blood, either unsorted or a sorted T cell fraction (not recorded which). These receptors were obtained from a male donor with ankylosing spondylitis. Both conserved end residues are part of each CDR3. The order of the fields is clone size, D gene, J gene, V gene, CDR3 protein, CDR3 DNA. A D gene is named only where the DNA matches it firmly. Not all rows give a size; the values are once, few, many and, for expanded clones, a class.

abundance: -; d_gene: TRBD2; j_gene: TRBJ2-5; v_gene: TRBV7-6; CDR3aa: CASSLNSGGGQETQYF; CDR3nt: TGTGCCAGCAGCTTAAATTCTGGGGGGGGCCAAGAGACCCAGTACTTC
abundance: -; d_gene: -; j_gene: TRBJ1-5; v_gene: TRBV20-1; CDR3aa: CSGRFGNQPQHF; CDR3nt: TGCAGTGGGAGATTCGGCAATCAGCCCCAGCATTTT
abundance: -; d_gene: TRBD2; j_gene: TRBJ2-5; v_gene: TRBV7-2; CDR3aa: CASSLVSSGSIETQYF; CDR3nt: TGTGCCAGCAGCTTAGTTTCTAGCGGGAGTATCGAGACCCAGTACTTC
abundance: -; d_gene: -; j_gene: TRBJ1-2; v_gene: TRBV11-2; CDR3aa: CASSHPRGAGPYGYTF; CDR3nt: TGTGCCAGCAGCCACCCCCGCGGGGCCGGACCCTATGGCTACACCTTC
abundance: -; d_gene: TRBD1; j_gene: TRBJ1-2; v_gene: TRBV6-6; CDR3aa: CASKRTGDGYTF; CDR3nt: TGTGCCAGCAAAAGGACAGGGGATGGCTACACCTTC
abundance: few; d_gene: -; j_gene: TRBJ2-1; v_gene: TRBV11-2; CDR3aa: CASSFGGHDLGEQFF; CDR3nt: TGTGCCAGCAGCTTCGGGGGACACGATCTGGGTGAGCAGTTCTTC
abundance: few; d_gene: TRBD1; j_gene: TRBJ2-7; v_gene: TRBV29-1; CDR3aa: CSVRTGGRSYEQYF; CDR3nt: TGCAGCGTACGGACAGGGGGCAGGTCCTACGAGCAGTACTTC
abundance: few; d_gene: -; j_gene: TRBJ1-4; v_gene: TRBV12-3/TRBV12-4; CDR3aa: CASSFLGRPGTLFF; CDR3nt: TGTGCCAGCAGTTTTCTTGGTCGTCCTGGGACACTGTTTTTT
abundance: few; d_gene: -; j_gene: TRBJ2-4; v_gene: TRBV15; CDR3aa: CATSRDVSAKNIQYF; CDR3nt: TGTGCCACCAGCAGAGATGTGTCAGCCAAAAACATTCAGTACTTC
abundance: -; d_gene: TRBD1; j_gene: TRBJ2-2; v_gene: TRBV6-2/TRBV6-3; CDR3aa: CASSFPRDRVPGELFF; CDR3nt: TGTGCCAGCAGTTTCCCGAGGGACAGGGTTCCCGGGGAGCTGTTTTTT
abundance: -; d_gene: TRBD2; j_gene: TRBJ2-5; v_gene: TRBV6-1; CDR3aa: CASTYRTRQETQYF; CDR3nt: TGTGCCAGCACCTACCGGACTAGGCAAGAGACCCAGTACTTC
abundance: few; d_gene: -; j_gene: TRBJ2-1; v_gene: TRBV20-1; CDR3aa: CSASGRGGVSEQFF; CDR3nt: TGCAGTGCTAGTGGGCGGGGAGGCGTGAGTGAGCAGTTCTTC
abundance: -; d_gene: TRBD1; j_gene: TRBJ2-7; v_gene: TRBV20-1; CDR3aa: CSAPDRTYEHYF; CDR3nt: TGCAGTGCTCCGGACAGGACCTACGAGCACTACTTC
abundance: few; d_gene: TRBD1; j_gene: TRBJ2-5; v_gene: TRBV20-1; CDR3aa: CSAPDRGVETQYF; CDR3nt: TGCAGTGCTCCAGACAGGGGGGTAGAGACCCAGTACTTC
abundance: few; d_gene: TRBD2; j_gene: TRBJ2-7; v_gene: TRBV5-1; CDR3aa: CASSWDGTSIYEQYF; CDR3nt: TGCGCCAGCAGCTGGGACGGGACTAGTATTTACGAGCAGTACTTC
abundance: -; d_gene: TRBD1; j_gene: TRBJ2-7; v_gene: TRBV9; CDR3aa: CASSVALQGQGFDEQYF; CDR3nt: TGTGCCAGCAGCGTAGCTCTCCAGGGACAGGGTTTCGACGAGCAGTACTTC
abundance: -; d_gene: TRBD2; j_gene: TRBJ2-7; v_gene: TRBV5-1; CDR3aa: CASTPRAASGYEQYF; CDR3nt: TGCGCCAGCACCCCACGGGCGGCTAGCGGCTACGAGCAGTACTTC
abundance: -; d_gene: -; j_gene: TRBJ2-3; v_gene: TRBV19; CDR3aa: CASSIGPIGSTDTQYF; CDR3nt: TGTGCCAGTAGTATAGGGCCAATTGGGAGCACAGATACGCAGTATTTT
abundance: few; d_gene: -; j_gene: TRBJ1-2; v_gene: TRBV10-3; CDR3aa: CAISEGQWGYTF; CDR3nt: TGTGCCATCAGTGAAGGCCAGTGGGGCTACACCTTC
abundance: few; d_gene: -; j_gene: TRBJ1-5; v_gene: TRBV7-9; CDR3aa: CASSLGGRNQPQHF; CDR3nt: TGTGCCAGCAGTTTGGGGGGCCGCAATCAGCCCCAGCATTTT
abundance: once; d_gene: TRBD2; j_gene: TRBJ2-3; v_gene: TRBV5-6; CDR3aa: CASSLPGLASSTDTQYF; CDR3nt: TGTGCCAGCAGCTTACCGGGACTAGCATCTAGCACAGATACGCAGTATTTT
abundance: -; d_gene: -; j_gene: TRBJ1-5; v_gene: TRBV18; CDR3aa: CASSPVGGRQPQHF; CDR3nt: TGTGCCAGCTCACCTGTTGGTGGTAGGCAGCCCCAGCATTTT
abundance: -; d_gene: -; j_gene: TRBJ2-7; v_gene: TRBV27; CDR3aa: CASSLSIHTTPYEQYF; CDR3nt: TGTGCCAGCAGTTTATCGATCCATACCACCCCCTACGAGCAGTACTTC
abundance: -; d_gene: TRBD2; j_gene: TRBJ2-5; v_gene: TRBV11-2; CDR3aa: CASSLDLTSGMSEYF; CDR3nt: TGTGCCAGCAGCTTAGATCTAACTAGCGGGATGTCTGAGTACTTC
abundance: -; d_gene: -; j_gene: TRBJ1-6; v_gene: TRBV7-2; CDR3aa: CASSLTLLPYNSPLHF; CDR3nt: TGTGCCAGCAGCTTAACTCTTCTTCCCTATAATTCACCCCTCCACTTT
abundance: -; d_gene: TRBD2; j_gene: TRBJ2-1; v_gene: TRBV20-1; CDR3aa: CSARDQSGRSYNEQFF; CDR3nt: TGCAGTGCTAGAGATCAGAGCGGGAGGTCCTACAATGAGCAGTTCTTC
abundance: few; d_gene: -; j_gene: TRBJ1-4; v_gene: TRBV27; CDR3aa: CASRASRKEKLFF; CDR3nt: TGTGCCAGCCGGGCCTCGAGGAAAGAAAAACTGTTTTTT
abundance: once; d_gene: TRBD2; j_gene: TRBJ2-3; v_gene: TRBV3-1; CDR3aa: CASSPREVGTQYF; CDR3nt: TGTGCCAGCAGCCCTCGGGAGGTTGGTACGCAGTATTTT
abundance: many; d_gene: -; j_gene: TRBJ2-2; v_gene: TRBV5-1; CDR3aa: CASSPYRANTGELFF; CDR3nt: TGCGCCAGCAGCCCATACAGGGCGAACACCGGGGAGCTGTTTTTT
abundance: -; d_gene: -; j_gene: TRBJ2-3; v_gene: TRBV12-3/TRBV12-4; CDR3aa: CASSFYSGQNTDTQYF; CDR3nt: TGTGCCAGCAGTTTTTATTCAGGACAGAACACAGATACGCAGTATTTT
abundance: few; d_gene: -; j_gene: TRBJ2-7; v_gene: TRBV6-6; CDR3aa: CASSYSGSEQYF; CDR3nt: TGTGCCAGCAGTTACTCGGGGTCCGAGCAGTACTTC
abundance: many; d_gene: TRBD1; j_gene: TRBJ1-1; v_gene: TRBV7-2; CDR3aa: CASRRRQGRTEAFF; CDR3nt: TGTGCCAGCAGACGTCGACAGGGACGCACTGAAGCTTTCTTT
abundance: -; d_gene: -; j_gene: TRBJ2-5; v_gene: TRBV5-6; CDR3aa: CASSFGSGAQETQYF; CDR3nt: TGTGCCAGCAGCTTCGGTAGCGGAGCTCAAGAGACCCAGTACTTC
abundance: -; d_gene: -; j_gene: TRBJ2-3; v_gene: TRBV24-1; CDR3aa: CATSVGSRGTDTQYF; CDR3nt: TGTGCCACCAGTGTAGGATCTCGGGGCACAGATACGCAGTATTTT
abundance: -; d_gene: -; j_gene: TRBJ1-4; v_gene: TRBV5-1; CDR3aa: CASSLAVGTRNEKLFF; CDR3nt: TGCGCCAGCAGCTTGGCCGTAGGGACACGCAATGAAAAACTGTTTTTT
abundance: -; d_gene: -; j_gene: TRBJ2-1; v_gene: TRBV20-1; CDR3aa: CSATLAMRGRSDSNNEQFF; CDR3nt: TGCAGTGCTACGCTTGCGATGAGGGGCAGGTCCGATTCTAACAATGAGCAGTTCTTC
abundance: few; d_gene: TRBD1; j_gene: TRBJ1-5; v_gene: TRBV24-1; CDR3aa: CATSDPDRGGNQPQHF; CDR3nt: TGTGCCACCAGTGACCCCGACAGGGGCGGCAATCAGCCCCAGCATTTT
abundance: few; d_gene: -; j_gene: TRBJ1-5; v_gene: TRBV20-1; CDR3aa: CSAEEGSQPQHF; CDR3nt: TGCAGTGCGGAGGAGGGTAGTCAGCCCCAGCATTTT
abundance: -; d_gene: TRBD2; j_gene: TRBJ2-1; v_gene: TRBV20-1; CDR3aa: CSAHDEDEPPSGYYNEQFF; CDR3nt: TGCAGTGCCCACGACGAGGACGAGCCCCCTAGCGGATATTACAATGAGCAGTTCTTC
abundance: -; d_gene: TRBD2; j_gene: TRBJ2-3; v_gene: TRBV11-2; CDR3aa: CASRRLAALATDTQYF; CDR3nt: TGTGCCAGCAGACGACTAGCGGCCCTGGCCACAGATACGCAGTATTTT
abundance: -; d_gene: -; j_gene: TRBJ2-1; v_gene: TRBV2; CDR3aa: CASGIGSVSEQFF; CDR3nt: TGTGCCAGCGGGATCGGGAGTGTAAGTGAGCAGTTCTTC
abundance: few; d_gene: -; j_gene: TRBJ2-2; v_gene: TRBV20-1; CDR3aa: CSARSGSVGSGELFF; CDR3nt: TGCAGTGCTAGATCGGGATCGGTCGGATCCGGGGAGCTGTTTTTT
abundance: -; d_gene: -; j_gene: TRBJ2-6; v_gene: TRBV30; CDR3aa: CAWIGGSRANVLTF; CDR3nt: TGTGCCTGGATAGGGGGTTCTAGGGCCAACGTCCTGACTTTC
abundance: -; d_gene: -; j_gene: TRBJ2-1; v_gene: TRBV7-2; CDR3aa: CASSFQGYSYNEQFF; CDR3nt: TGTGCCAGCAGCTTTCAGGGTTACTCCTACAATGAGCAGTTCTTC
abundance: few; d_gene: -; j_gene: TRBJ2-7; v_gene: TRBV30; CDR3aa: CAWSVAGPEQYF; CDR3nt: TGTGCCTGGAGTGTTGCAGGGCCCGAGCAGTACTTC
abundance: -; d_gene: -; j_gene: TRBJ2-3; v_gene: TRBV10-1; CDR3aa: CASSESAGHGTDTQYF; CDR3nt: TGCGCCAGCAGTGAGTCGGCAGGACACGGCACAGATACGCAGTATTTT
abundance: many; d_gene: TRBD1; j_gene: TRBJ2-7; v_gene: TRBV20-1; CDR3aa: CSAWTGYEQYF; CDR3nt: TGCAGTGCTTGGACAGGCTACGAGCAGTACTTC
abundance: -; d_gene: -; j_gene: TRBJ2-7; v_gene: TRBV11-2; CDR3aa: CASSLETQGIYEQYF; CDR3nt: TGTGCCAGCAGCTTAGAGACCCAGGGCATCTACGAGCAGTACTTC
abundance: -; d_gene: -; j_gene: TRBJ2-2; v_gene: TRBV15; CDR3aa: CATSRDQGSNTGELFF; CDR3nt: TGTGCCACCAGCAGAGATCAGGGGTCGAACACCGGGGAGCTGTTTTTT
abundance: -; d_gene: TRBD1; j_gene: TRBJ1-1; v_gene: TRBV19; CDR3aa: CASSTQTGGTEAFF; CDR3nt: TGTGCCAGTAGTACCCAGACAGGGGGCACTGAAGCTTTCTTT
abundance: -; d_gene: -; j_gene: TRBJ2-1; v_gene: TRBV15; CDR3aa: CATSRLGLPLRVF; CDR3nt: TGTGCCACCAGCAGGCTGGGACTTCCTCTACGCGTCTTC
abundance: -; d_gene: -; j_gene: TRBJ2-1; v_gene: TRBV29-1; CDR3aa: CSVETGRNNEQFF; CDR3nt: TGCAGCGTTGAAACCGGGAGAAACAATGAGCAGTTCTTC
abundance: -; d_gene: -; j_gene: TRBJ2-2; v_gene: TRBV4-2; CDR3aa: CASSQDRETYTGELFF; CDR3nt: TGTGCCAGCAGCCAAGATCGGGAGACCTACACCGGGGAGCTGTTTTTT